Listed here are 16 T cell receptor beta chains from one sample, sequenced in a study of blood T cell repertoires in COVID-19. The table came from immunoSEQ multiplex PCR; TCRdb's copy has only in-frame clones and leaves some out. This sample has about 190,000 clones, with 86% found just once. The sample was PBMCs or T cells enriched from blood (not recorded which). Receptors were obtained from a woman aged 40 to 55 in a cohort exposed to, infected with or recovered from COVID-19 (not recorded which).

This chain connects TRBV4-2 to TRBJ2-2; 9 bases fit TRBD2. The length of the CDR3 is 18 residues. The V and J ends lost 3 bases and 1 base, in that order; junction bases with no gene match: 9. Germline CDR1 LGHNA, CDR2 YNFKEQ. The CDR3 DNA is TGTGCCAGCAGCCATACCAGACTAGCGGAAAAGAACACCGGGGAGCTGTTTTTT. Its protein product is CASSHTRLAEKNTGELFF.

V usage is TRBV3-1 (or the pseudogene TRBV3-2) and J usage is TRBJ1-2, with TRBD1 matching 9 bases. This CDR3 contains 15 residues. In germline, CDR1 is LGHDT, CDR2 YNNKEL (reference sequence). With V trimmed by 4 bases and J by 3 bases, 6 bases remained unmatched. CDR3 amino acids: CASSRKGTGYYGYTF. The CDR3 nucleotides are TGTGCCAGCAGCCGGAAAGGGACAGGGTACTATGGCTACACCTTC.

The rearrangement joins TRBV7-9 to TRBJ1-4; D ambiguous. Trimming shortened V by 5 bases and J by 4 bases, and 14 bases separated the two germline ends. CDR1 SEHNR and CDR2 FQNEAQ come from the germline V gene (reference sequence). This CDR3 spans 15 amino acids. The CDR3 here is CASSQSGRYNEKLFF. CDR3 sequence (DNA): TGTGCCAGCAGCCAATCCGGGAGATATAATGAAAAACTGTTTTTT.

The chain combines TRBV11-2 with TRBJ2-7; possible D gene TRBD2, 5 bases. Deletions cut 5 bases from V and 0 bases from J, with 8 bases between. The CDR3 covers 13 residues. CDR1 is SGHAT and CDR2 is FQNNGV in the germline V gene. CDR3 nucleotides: TGTGCCAGCAGCACTAGGAGCTCCTACGAGCAGTACTTC. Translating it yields CASSTRSSYEQYF.

CDR3 region: CASSLTGANEKLFF. DNA for the CDR3: TGTGCCAGCAGCTTGACAGGGGCTAATGAAAAACTGTTTTTT. The chain uses TRBV5-8 and TRBJ1-4; 7 bases align to TRBD1. V was clipped by 1 base and J by 3 bases; unmatched bases: 0. The CDR3 length is 14 residues. From germline, CDR1 is SGHTS and CDR2 YDEGEE.

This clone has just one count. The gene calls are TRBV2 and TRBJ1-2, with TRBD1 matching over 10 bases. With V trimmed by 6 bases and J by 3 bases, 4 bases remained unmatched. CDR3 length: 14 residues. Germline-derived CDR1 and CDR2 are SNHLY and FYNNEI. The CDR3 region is CASRRTGGDYGYTF. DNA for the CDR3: TGTGCCAGCAGAAGGACAGGGGGTGACTATGGCTACACCTTC.

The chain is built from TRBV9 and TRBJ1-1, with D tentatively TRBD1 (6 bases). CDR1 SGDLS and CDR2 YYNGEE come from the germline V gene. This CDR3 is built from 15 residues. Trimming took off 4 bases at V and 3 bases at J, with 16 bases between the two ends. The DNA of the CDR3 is TGTGCCAGCAGCTTTTCGTGGGGGGGCGACACTGAAGCTTTCTTT. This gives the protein CASSFSWGGDTEAFF.

In DNA, the CDR3 is TGTGCCAGCAGCTCACAAGCGCGAGCCAGCCACAATCAGCCCCAGCATTTT. Protein product: CASSSQARASHNQPQHF. V is TRBV7-9 and J is TRBJ1-5; no clear D gene. CDR3 length: 17 amino acids. Germline assignment: CDR1 SEHNR and CDR2 FQNEAQ (reference sequence). V was trimmed by 4 bases and J by 3 bases, leaving 19 bases between them.

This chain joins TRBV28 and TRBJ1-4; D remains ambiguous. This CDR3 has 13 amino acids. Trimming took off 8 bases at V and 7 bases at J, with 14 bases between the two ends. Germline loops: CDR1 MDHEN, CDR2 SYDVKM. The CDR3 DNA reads TGTGCCAGCGTCCGCGGGGAGGGTGAAAAACTGTTTTTT. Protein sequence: CASVRGEGEKLFF.

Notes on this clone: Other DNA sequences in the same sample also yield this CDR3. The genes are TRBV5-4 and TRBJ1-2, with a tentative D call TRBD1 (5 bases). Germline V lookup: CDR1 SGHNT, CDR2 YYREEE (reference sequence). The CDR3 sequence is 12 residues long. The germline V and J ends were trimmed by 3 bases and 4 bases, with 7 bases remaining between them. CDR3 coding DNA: TGTGCCAGCAGCTCTGACAGCTATGGCTACACCTTC. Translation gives CASSSDSYGYTF.

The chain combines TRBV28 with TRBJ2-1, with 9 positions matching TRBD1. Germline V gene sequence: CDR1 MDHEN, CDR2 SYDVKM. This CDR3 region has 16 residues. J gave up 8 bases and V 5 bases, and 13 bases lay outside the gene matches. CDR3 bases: TGTGCCAGCAGTCGTAGTACAGGGGGCCTAGGCCATGAGCAGTTCTTC. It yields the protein CASSRSTGGLGHEQFF.

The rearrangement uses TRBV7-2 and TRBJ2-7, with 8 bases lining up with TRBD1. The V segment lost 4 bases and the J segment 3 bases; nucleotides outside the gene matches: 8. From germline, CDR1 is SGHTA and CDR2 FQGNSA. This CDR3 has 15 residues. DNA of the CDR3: TGTGCCAGCAGCTCCGACAGGGGCACACACTACGAGCAGTACTTC. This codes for CASSSDRGTHYEQYF.

The CDR3, as DNA: TGTGCCAGCAGCGTAGGGTTTAGGGGGGGACCCGCTTTCTTT. It codes for CASSVGFRGGPAFF. This chain links TRBV9 with TRBJ1-1; D might be TRBD1 (6 bases). The CDR3 totals 14 residues. The germline V gene encodes CDR1 SGDLS and CDR2 YYNGEE. The V and J ends lost 0 bases and 11 bases respectively, with 17 bases between them. The complete variable domain, with remaining parts taken from reference TRBV9 and TRBJ1-1, reads DSGVTQTPKHLITATGQRVTLRCSPRSGDLSVYWYQQSLDQGLQFLIQYYNGEERAKGNILERFSAQQFPDLHSELNLSSLELGDSALYFCASSVGFRGGPAFFGQGTRLTVV.

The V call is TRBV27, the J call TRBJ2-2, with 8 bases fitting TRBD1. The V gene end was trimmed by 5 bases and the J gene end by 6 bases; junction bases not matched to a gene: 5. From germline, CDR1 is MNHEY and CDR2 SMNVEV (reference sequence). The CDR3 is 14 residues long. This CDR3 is CASSLRQGSGELFF. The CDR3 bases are TGTGCCAGCAGTCTGCGACAGGGGTCCGGGGAGCTGTTTTTT.

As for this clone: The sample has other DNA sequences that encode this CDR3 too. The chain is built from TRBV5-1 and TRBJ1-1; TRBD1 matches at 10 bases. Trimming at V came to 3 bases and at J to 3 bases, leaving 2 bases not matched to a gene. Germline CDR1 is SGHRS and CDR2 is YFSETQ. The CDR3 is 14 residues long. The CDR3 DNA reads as TGCGCCAGCAGCTCAGGACAGGGGGACACTGAAGCTTTCTTT. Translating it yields CASSSGQGDTEAFF.

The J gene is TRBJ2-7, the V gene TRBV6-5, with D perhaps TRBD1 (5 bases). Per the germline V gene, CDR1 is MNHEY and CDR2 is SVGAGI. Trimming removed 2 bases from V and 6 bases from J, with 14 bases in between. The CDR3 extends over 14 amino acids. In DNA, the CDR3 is TGTGCCAGCAGTTACGGCAGGGTGACGGGCGAGCAGTACTTC. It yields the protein CASSYGRVTGEQYF.